The T cell receptor (beta chain) under discussion was sequenced for a study of cytomegalovirus exposure and HLA in healthy donors. Study results and limitations: While the bulk of TCR sequences proved rare, some public TCRs turned up in many donors. Among TCR beta chains, those listed as cytomegalovirus-associated numbered around 180.

Trimming at V came to 5 bases and at J to 4 bases, leaving 5 bases not matched to a gene. The CDR3 has 13 residues. CDR1 SNHLY and CDR2 FYNNEI come from the germline V gene. With respect to this clone: What it binds is unknown.

In the PCR, 60 Vbeta and 13 Jbeta primers were used. In the original analysis: Unique TCR beta chains totaled around 86 million in a later count, with approximately 11 million of them shared. Profiled with immunoSEQ multiplex PCR; TCRdb holds only in-frame clones, not every one. The V and J calls and clone size are taken from that table; D and trimming were inferred from the DNA. Counted here are about 170,000 clones, 55% to 75% occurring once; the ten biggest clones make up under 3%. This clonotype was sampled from a human donor in good health. This sequence joins TRBV2 and TRBJ2-7; 7 positions match TRBD1. The sample was PBMCs. The DNA for the CDR3 is TGTGCCAGCAGTCGGGAACAGGGGTACGAGCAGTACTTC. As protein: CASSREQGYEQYF.